One and the same sample provided the 30 T cell receptor beta chains below, sequenced in a study of cytomegalovirus exposure and HLA in healthy donors. The PCR was carried out with 60 Vbeta primers and 13 Jbeta primers. Sequencing used immunoSEQ multiplex PCR; TCRdb keeps in-frame clones, though not all of them. The sample records under 300,000 clones, around 81% being singletons. Sequenced input: PBMCs. The receptor set was obtained from a woman aged 60-75 years in good health and CMV-seropositive.

The chain recombines TRBV5-1 with TRBJ1-2; 9 nucleotides agree with TRBD1. This CDR3 is 14 amino acids long. From germline, CDR1 is SGHRS and CDR2 YFSETQ. J lost 8 bases, V lost 4 bases, and 9 bases had no gene match. CDR3 sequence: CASSGNRGPQGYTF. In nucleotides, the CDR3 is TGCGCCAGCAGCGGGAACAGGGGGCCTCAGGGCTACACCTTC.

The chain links TRBV5-1 to TRBJ2-7, with D possibly being TRBD2 (6 bases). This CDR3 has 15 amino acids. Germline V gives CDR1 SGHRS, CDR2 YFSETQ. V dropped 4 bases and J dropped 0 bases, with 14 bases sitting between them. The CDR3 nucleotides read TGCGCCAGCAGCCCTGCTCTGACTAGCTCCTACGAGCAGTACTTC. Its translation is CASSPALTSSYEQYF.

The chain uses TRBV9 and TRBJ2-2; 11 bases are shared with TRBD1. CDR3 length equals 15 residues. The V and J ends lost 3 bases and 6 bases, in that order; junction bases with no gene match: 4. CDR1 and CDR2 from the germline V gene are SGDLS and YYNGEE. CDR3 residues: CASSAWTGGPGELFF. DNA for the CDR3: TGTGCCAGCAGCGCCTGGACAGGGGGCCCCGGGGAGCTGTTTTTT.

The chain recombines TRBV2 with TRBJ1-2; possible D gene TRBD1, 6 bases. Germline CDR1 is SNHLY and CDR2 is FYNNEI. The ends were cut back, 1 base at V and 7 bases at J, with 16 bases in the middle. CDR3 length equals 15 residues. The CDR3, as DNA: TGTGCCAGCAGTGAAGACAGGGTCTCTATGTCTGGCTACACCTTC. It is translated as CASSEDRVSMSGYTF.

This rearrangement joins TRBV6-1 to TRBJ1-2, with TRBD1 identical over 9 bases. The CDR3 sequence is 15 residues long. V gave up 5 bases and J gave up 8 bases; unmatched junction bases: 12. Germline values: CDR1 MNHNS, CDR2 SASEGT. This CDR3 reads CASSLSGRQGVGYTF. CDR3 DNA: TGTGCCAGCAGTCTCTCCGGGCGACAGGGGGTCGGCTACACCTTC.

This clone occurred a few times. The rearrangement uses TRBV25-1 and TRBJ1-2, with 8 bases fitting TRBD1. Losses at the gene ends were 5 bases for V and 6 bases for J; bases not matched to a gene: 11. The CDR3 length is 15 residues. Germline assignment: CDR1 MGHDK and CDR2 SYGVNS. CDR3 loop: CASSSAPQGAHGYTF. CDR3 DNA sequence: TGTGCCAGCAGTTCAGCACCGCAGGGGGCCCATGGCTACACCTTC.

The CDR3 sequence: CASLDRAYEQYF. In nucleotides, the CDR3 is TGTGCCAGCCTAGACAGGGCTTACGAGCAGTACTTC. This chain joins TRBV25-1 and TRBJ2-7, with 7 bases identical to TRBD1. V shed 8 bases and J 4 bases; nucleotides not matched to a gene: 5. CDR3 length: 12 residues. The germline CDR1 and CDR2 sequences are MGHDK and SYGVNS.

V is TRBV12-5 and J is TRBJ1-1; no firm D call. The germline V gene has CDR1 LGHNT and CDR2 FRNRAP. The CDR3 spans 15 residues. V lost 2 bases and J 1 base, leaving 11 bases between the germline ends. The CDR3 protein is CASGLSGAPNTEAFF. CDR3 bases: TGTGCTAGTGGTTTGTCGGGAGCCCCGAACACTGAAGCTTTCTTT.

In this sample, this clone turned up once. V is TRBV19 and J is TRBJ1-2, with 12 nucleotides matching TRBD1. The CDR3 has 16 residues. The junction had 8 bases not matched to a gene; V was cut back by 1 base and J by 8 bases. Per the germline V gene, CDR1 is LNHDA and CDR2 is SQIVND (reference sequence). CDR3 coding DNA: TGTGCCAGTAGTATAGCCGGGCCGGGGACAGGGGGCGGCTACACCTTC. Protein sequence: CASSIAGPGTGGGYTF. Together with reference TRBV19 and TRBJ1-2, the CDR3 gives the full variable domain: DGGITQSPKYLFRKEGQNVTLSCEQNLNHDAMYWYRQDPGQGLRLIYYSQIVNDFQKGDIAEGYSVSREKKESFPLTVTSAQKNPTAFYLCASSIAGPGTGGGYTFGSGTRLTVV.

This CDR3 reads CASSVDSGQSSYEQYF. CDR3 sequence (DNA): TGTGCCAGCAGCGTTGACAGTGGCCAGAGCTCCTACGAGCAGTACTTC. The chain recombines TRBV9 with TRBJ2-7, with a tentative D call TRBD1 (5 bases). Germline V gene lookup returns CDR1 SGDLS and CDR2 YYNGEE. Between the trimmed V and J ends, which lost 2 bases and 0 bases, there was a span of 15 bases. This CDR3 is built from 16 residues.

V gene TRBV7-3 combines with J gene TRBJ1-1, with 9 bases fitting TRBD1. The CDR3 has 14 amino acids. Trimming at V came to 5 bases and at J to 5 bases, leaving 6 bases not matched to a gene. Germline V gene data show CDR1 as SGHTA and CDR2 as FQGTGA. The CDR3 loop is CASSGTGHRTEAFF. CDR3 nucleotides: TGTGCCAGCAGCGGGACAGGGCATCGGACTGAAGCTTTCTTT.

The sample holds one count of this clone. The V gene is TRBV5-1, the J gene TRBJ2-6, with no clear D. Trimming took 4 bases from V and 4 from J, leaving 12 bases between them. Germline assignment: CDR1 SGHRS and CDR2 YFSETQ. The CDR3 length is 15 residues. The chain's CDR3 is CASSPRVSGANVLTF. The CDR3 DNA sequence: TGCGCCAGCAGCCCGAGAGTCTCCGGGGCCAACGTCCTGACTTTC.

This clone was detected a few times. The chain is built from TRBV7-2 and TRBJ1-2; possible D gene TRBD1, 5 bases. Trimming removed 3 bases at V and 7 bases at J, with 12 bases between. The CDR3 is 13 residues long. Per germline, CDR1 SGHTA and CDR2 FQGNSA. CDR3 loop: CASSFTGFRGYTF. CDR3 coding DNA: TGTGCCAGCAGCTTTACAGGCTTCCGTGGCTACACCTTC.

The V call is TRBV27, the J call TRBJ2-7; D may be TRBD1 (6 bases). Trimming removed 3 bases at V and 3 bases at J, with 15 bases between. The CDR3 extends over 15 amino acids. Germline-derived CDR1 and CDR2 are MNHEY and SMNVEV (reference sequence). The DNA of the CDR3 is TGTGCCAGCAGTTTTTTTCAGGGGTCTAGCTACGAGCAGTACTTC. Its protein is CASSFFQGSSYEQYF.

This clone occurred a few times. This chain uses TRBV6-5 with TRBJ1-1; 7 bases are shared with TRBD1. Trimming at V came to 6 bases and at J to 0 bases, leaving 7 bases not matched to a gene. Germline CDR1 is MNHEY and CDR2 is SVGAGI. The CDR3 runs to 15 residues. The CDR3 nucleotides are TGTGCCAGCAGAAATGGACAGGTAATGAACACTGAAGCTTTCTTT. Translation gives CASRNGQVMNTEAFF.

The chain has TRBV5-1 and TRBJ2-7; D is perhaps TRBD2 (5 bases). CDR1 is SGHRS and CDR2 is YFSETQ in the germline V gene. This CDR3 has 16 residues. Between the trimmed V and J ends, which lost 0 bases and 1 base, there was a span of 14 bases. In DNA, the CDR3 is TGCGCCAGCAGCTTGGCCTCGCGGGCAGAATCCTACGAGCAGTACTTC. Residues: CASSLASRAESYEQYF. The variable domain in full, completed from reference TRBV5-1 and TRBJ2-7, reads KAGVTQTPRYLIKTRGQQVTLSCSPISGHRSVSWYQQTPGQGLQFLFEYFSETQRNKGNFPGRFSGRQFSNSRSEMNVSTLELGDSALYLCASSLASRAESYEQYFGPGTRLTVT.

V is TRBV30 and J is TRBJ2-7, with TRBD2 identical over 13 bases. The length of the CDR3 is 17 residues. Per germline, CDR1 GTSNPN and CDR2 SVGIG (reference sequence). The ends lost 2 bases at V and 4 bases at J; junction bases unmatched: 11. The chain's CDR3 is CAWSFHPGLAGMYEQYF. The CDR3 DNA follows: TGTGCCTGGAGTTTCCACCCGGGACTAGCGGGAATGTACGAGCAGTACTTC.

The V and J genes are TRBV10-3 and TRBJ1-1, with D possibly being TRBD1 (5 bases). The CDR3 totals 14 residues. The V and J ends lost 4 bases and 1 base respectively, with 10 bases between them. The germline V gene has CDR1 ENHRY and CDR2 SYGVKD. CDR3 sequence: CAISGAGGNTEAFF. In nucleotides, the CDR3 is TGTGCCATCAGTGGTGCGGGGGGGAACACTGAAGCTTTCTTT.

The CDR3 protein is CASSQHRANTGELFF. The CDR3 DNA is TGTGCCAGCAGCCAACACAGGGCGAACACCGGGGAGCTGTTTTTT. The chain couples TRBV16 to TRBJ2-2; D possibly corresponds to TRBD1 (6 bases). This CDR3 has 15 residues. The V end lost 2 bases, the J end lost 0 bases, and 7 bases lay between the germline ends. Per the germline V gene, CDR1 is KGHSY and CDR2 is FQNENV.

The chain is built from TRBV5-6 and TRBJ1-1; a weak D match, TRBD1 (5 bases). V lost 0 bases and J lost 11, with 11 bases in between. Germline CDR1 is SGHDT and CDR2 is YYEEEE. The CDR3 covers 12 residues. CDR3 sequence: CASSLAGGRAFF. The CDR3 DNA reads as TGTGCCAGCAGCTTGGCCGGGGGAAGGGCTTTCTTT.

The chain employs TRBV4-1 and TRBJ2-1, with 11 bases that match TRBD1. J gave up 0 bases and V 4 bases, and 8 bases lay outside the gene matches. The CDR3 is 18 residues long. Germline CDR1 and CDR2: MGHRA and YSYEKL. In nucleotides, the CDR3 is TGCGCCAGCAGCCCGGGACAGGGGGTTAGGGGCTCCTACAATGAGCAGTTCTTC. It translates to CASSPGQGVRGSYNEQFF.

The chain combines TRBV5-6 with TRBJ2-7; 12 nucleotides align to TRBD2. CDR1 SGHDT and CDR2 YYEEEE come from the germline V gene. The CDR3 sequence is 16 residues long. V shed 2 bases, J shed 3 bases, and the junction held 6 bases outside the gene matches. The CDR3 nucleotides are TGTGCCAGCAGCTTTTCCCTAGCGGGAGGGTTCTACGAGCAGTACTTC. It yields the protein CASSFSLAGGFYEQYF.

This clone was found a few times. The rearrangement joins TRBV5-1 to TRBJ1-3; no clear D. CDR3 length equals 12 residues. Trimming took 0 bases from V and 8 from J, leaving 6 bases between them. Germline-derived CDR1 and CDR2 are SGHRS and YFSETQ. The CDR3 DNA follows: TGCGCCAGCAGCTTGGGCGGGGACACCATATATTTT. Its protein product is CASSLGGDTIYF. The complete variable domain, with remaining parts taken from reference TRBV5-1 and TRBJ1-3, reads KAGVTQTPRYLIKTRGQQVTLSCSPISGHRSVSWYQQTPGQGLQFLFEYFSETQRNKGNFPGRFSGRQFSNSRSEMNVSTLELGDSALYLCASSLGGDTIYFGEGSWLTVV.

This clone was counted only a few times. V and J are TRBV7-9 and TRBJ1-2, with 8 bases identical to TRBD1. The CDR3 loop spans 16 amino acids. Trimming removed 0 bases from V and 4 bases from J; junction bases left unmatched: 7. In germline, CDR1 is SEHNR, CDR2 FQNEAQ (reference sequence). The CDR3 region has the DNA TGTGCCAGCAGCTTAGCGGGAGGACAGGGCTTCTATGGCTACACCTTC. Its protein is CASSLAGGQGFYGYTF.

In its sample, this clone was seen once. The chain carries TRBV6-5 and TRBJ1-4, with 7 positions matching TRBD1. The V segment lost 7 bases and the J segment 6 bases; nucleotides outside the gene matches: 8. Per germline, CDR1 MNHEY and CDR2 SVGAGI. The CDR3 extends over 14 amino acids. The CDR3 is CASTDPRGDEKLFF. Here the CDR3 DNA reads TGTGCCAGCACTGACCCCAGGGGGGATGAAAAACTGTTTTTT.

J is TRBJ2-5 and V is TRBV7-2; TRBD1 agrees at 7 bases. The CDR3 is made up of 14 amino acids. Germline trimming cut 3 bases from V and 3 bases from J; bases unmatched to any gene: 4. Germline CDR1 and CDR2: SGHTA and FQGNSA. The CDR3 sequence is CASSFGTVKETQYF. The CDR3 DNA reads TGTGCCAGCAGCTTCGGGACAGTCAAAGAGACCCAGTACTTC.

The V gene is TRBV5-1, the J gene TRBJ2-7; TRBD2 aligns across 10 bases. V gave up 0 bases and J gave up 7 bases; unmatched junction bases: 10. There are 16 residues in the CDR3. Germline CDR1 SGHRS, CDR2 YFSETQ. In DNA form, the CDR3 reads TGCGCCAGCAGCTTGGATATGGCTAGCGGGAGAGGGGAGCAGTACTTC. It translates to CASSLDMASGRGEQYF. Filled out from reference TRBV5-1 and TRBJ2-7, the complete variable domain reads KAGVTQTPRYLIKTRGQQVTLSCSPISGHRSVSWYQQTPGQGLQFLFEYFSETQRNKGNFPGRFSGRQFSNSRSEMNVSTLELGDSALYLCASSLDMASGRGEQYFGPGTRLTVT.

This chain connects TRBV7-6 to TRBJ2-2, with 7 bases fitting TRBD2. Germline V CDR1 and CDR2: SGHVS, FNYEAQ. The CDR3 is made up of 16 amino acids. Trimming took 1 base from V and 1 from J; bases not matched to a gene: 3. In nucleotides, the CDR3 is TGTGCCAGCAGCTTAGATGGGGGGGAGAACACCGGGGAGCTGTTTTTT. Translating it yields CASSLDGGENTGELFF.

The chain uses TRBV5-1 and TRBJ1-2; 8 bases fit TRBD1. Germline assignment: CDR1 SGHRS and CDR2 YFSETQ. V gave up 4 bases and J gave up 4 bases; unmatched junction bases: 6. This CDR3 has 14 amino acids. CDR3 coding DNA: TGCGCCAGCAGCCCGGGACAGGAAGGCTATGGCTACACCTTC. Amino acids: CASSPGQEGYGYTF.

This sequence joins TRBV7-9 and TRBJ2-3; 7 bases map to TRBD2. Germline lookup yields CDR1 SEHNR and CDR2 FQNEAQ (reference sequence). The V segment lost 3 bases and the J segment 0 bases; nucleotides outside the gene matches: 6. The CDR3 has 16 amino acids. CDR3 region: CASSLVLAASTDTQYF. The CDR3 DNA sequence: TGTGCCAGCAGCTTGGTTCTAGCGGCTAGCACAGATACGCAGTATTTT. The variable domain in full, with the rest retrieved from reference TRBV7-9 and TRBJ2-3, is DTGVSQNPRHKITKRGQNVTFRCDPISEHNRLYWYRQTLGQGPEFLTYFQNEAQLEKSRLLSDRFSAERPKGSFSTLEIQRTEQGDSAMYLCASSLVLAASTDTQYFGPGTRLTVL.